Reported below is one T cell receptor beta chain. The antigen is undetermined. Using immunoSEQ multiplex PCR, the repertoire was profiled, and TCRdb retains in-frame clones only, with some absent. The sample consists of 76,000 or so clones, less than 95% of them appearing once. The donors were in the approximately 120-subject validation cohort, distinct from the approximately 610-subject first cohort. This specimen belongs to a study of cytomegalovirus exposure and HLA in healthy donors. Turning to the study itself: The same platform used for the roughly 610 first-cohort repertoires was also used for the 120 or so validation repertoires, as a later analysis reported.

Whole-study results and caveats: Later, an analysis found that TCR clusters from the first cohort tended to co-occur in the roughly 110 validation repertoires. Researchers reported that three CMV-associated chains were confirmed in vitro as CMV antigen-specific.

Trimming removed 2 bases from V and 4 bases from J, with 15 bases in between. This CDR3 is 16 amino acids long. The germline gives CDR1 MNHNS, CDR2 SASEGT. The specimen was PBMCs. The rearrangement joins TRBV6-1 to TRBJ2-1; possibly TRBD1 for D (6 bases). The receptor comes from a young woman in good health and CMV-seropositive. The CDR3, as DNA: TGTGCCAGCAGTGAATTGGTGGGACATACATACAATGAGCAGTTCTTC. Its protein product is CASSELVGHTYNEQFF.